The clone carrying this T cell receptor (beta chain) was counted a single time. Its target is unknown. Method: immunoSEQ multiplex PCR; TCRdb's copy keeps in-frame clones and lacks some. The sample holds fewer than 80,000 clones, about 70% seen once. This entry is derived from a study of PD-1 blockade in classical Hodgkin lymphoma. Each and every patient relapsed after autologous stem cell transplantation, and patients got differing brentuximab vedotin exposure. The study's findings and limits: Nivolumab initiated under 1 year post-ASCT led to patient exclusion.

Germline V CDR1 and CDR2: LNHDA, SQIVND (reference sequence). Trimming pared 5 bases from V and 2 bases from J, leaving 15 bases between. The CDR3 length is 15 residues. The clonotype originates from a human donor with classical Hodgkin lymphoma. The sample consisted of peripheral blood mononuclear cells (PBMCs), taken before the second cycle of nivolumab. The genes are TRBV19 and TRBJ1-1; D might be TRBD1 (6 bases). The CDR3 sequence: CASSLQGPLNTEAFF. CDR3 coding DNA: TGTGCCAGTAGTCTTCAGGGGCCACTTAACACTGAAGCTTTCTTT.